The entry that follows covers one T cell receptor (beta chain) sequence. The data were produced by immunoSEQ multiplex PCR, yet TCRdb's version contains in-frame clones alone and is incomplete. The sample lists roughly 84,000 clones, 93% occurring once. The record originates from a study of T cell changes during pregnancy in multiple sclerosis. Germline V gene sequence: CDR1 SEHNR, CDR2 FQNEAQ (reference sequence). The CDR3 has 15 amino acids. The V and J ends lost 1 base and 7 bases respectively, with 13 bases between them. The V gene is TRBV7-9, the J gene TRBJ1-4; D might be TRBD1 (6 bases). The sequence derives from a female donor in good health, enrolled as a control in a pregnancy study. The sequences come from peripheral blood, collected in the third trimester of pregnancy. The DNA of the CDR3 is TGTGCCAGCAGCTTAGTTATGACGGACAGTGAAAAACTGTTTTTT. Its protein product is CASSLVMTDSEKLFF.